These 4 T cell receptor beta chains were all obtained from the same sample, sequenced in a study of Ad26.COV2.S vaccination and SARS-CoV-2 variants (dated by TCRdb to the early 2020s). The treatment or condition label for this specimen denotes: some 19 received Ad26.COV2.S at low or high dose, single or two shots; about 5 received placebo; per-sample allocation not given. For vaccine and placebo recipients, repertoires were sequenced using samples collected on day 63 after the first injection. The library was made by the immunoSEQ multiplex PCR assay. TCRdb retrieved this table from immuneACCESS and kept in-frame rearrangements only. Not all clones are present; in checked studies, unresolved V genes account for under half, and no reason is known for the remainder. This sample has about 400,000 clones in its table, and under 90% of those were observed once. The ten largest make up about 7.4% of the sample.

The material was peripheral blood, obtained in a trial of Ad26.COV2.S vaccine versus placebo. These receptors were taken from a person aged 18-65 years who received the Ad26.COV2.S COVID-19 vaccine or a placebo.

This rearrangement joins TRBV5-4 to TRBJ1-3, with D perhaps TRBD1 (5 bases). V was cut by 4 bases and J by 0 bases, with 14 bases left in between. Germline values: CDR1 SGHNT, CDR2 YYREEE (reference sequence). The CDR3 is 16 residues long. The CDR3 sequence is CASSPTGISSGNTIYF. CDR3 nucleotide sequence: TGTGCCAGCAGCCCCACAGGCATTAGCTCTGGAAACACCATATATTTT. Filled out from reference TRBV5-4 and TRBJ1-3, the complete variable domain reads ETGVTQSPTHLIKTRGQQVTLRCSSQSGHNTVSWYQQALGQGPQFIFQYYREEENGRGNFPPRFSGLQFPNYSSELNVNALELDDSALYLCASSPTGISSGNTIYFGEGSWLTVV.

The gene calls are TRBV19 and TRBJ1-3; D gene uncertain. CDR3 length: 15 residues. Trimming left V 7 bases short and J 3 bases short, with 16 bases between. The V gene's germline CDR1 is LNHDA and CDR2 SQIVND (reference sequence). The CDR3 spells CASTPLERFGNTIYF. The CDR3 DNA sequence: TGTGCCAGTACCCCTTTGGAGAGATTTGGAAACACCATATATTTT.

V gene TRBV5-1 combines with J gene TRBJ1-2; TRBD1 matches at 9 bases. There are 16 residues in the CDR3. CDR1 is SGHRS, CDR2 YFSETQ, per germline. The V segment lost 2 bases and the J segment 2 bases; nucleotides outside the gene matches: 7. The CDR3 region is CASSFSPGTGNYGYTF. CDR3 DNA sequence: TGCGCCAGCAGCTTCAGTCCCGGGACAGGGAACTATGGCTACACCTTC.

V usage is TRBV12-3 or TRBV12-4 and J usage is TRBJ2-3; no definite D call. This CDR3 spans 11 amino acids. Trimming shortened V by 5 bases and J by 4 bases, and 4 bases separated the two germline ends. CDR3 DNA sequence: TGTGCCAGCAGTCCGGCAGATACGCAGTATTTT. Protein product: CASSPADTQYF.